Below are 25 T cell receptor beta chains sequenced from a single sample in a study of CD8 T cells in Susac syndrome. cDNA came from about 0.51 to 1 ug RNA primed by random hexamers. TCRdb used MiXCR to reprocess the immunoSEQ multiplex PCR reads, holding one entry per CDR3 protein. The profile shows about 210,000 distinct CDR3 sequences, around 93% of them singletons. Sequenced sample: CD4+ T cells from PBMCs. The receptors were sampled from a human donor with Susac syndrome.

This chain connects TRBV6-2 or TRBV6-3 to TRBJ1-5; TRBD1 might be the D (5 bases). The germline V gene encodes CDR1 MNHEY and CDR2 SVGEGT. CDR3 size: 16 residues. The V end was cut by 9 bases, the J end by 4 bases, with 22 bases between. The CDR3 reads CASRLRGGTGNQPQHF. The CDR3 region has the DNA TGTGCCAGTCGATTACGAGGAGGGACGGGAAATCAGCCCCAGCATTTT.

This chain links TRBV20-1 with TRBJ2-7; 7 bases map to TRBD1. CDR1 is DFQATT and CDR2 is SNEGSKA in the germline V gene (reference sequence). This CDR3 is 12 amino acids long. Germline trimming cut 5 bases from V and 7 bases from J; bases unmatched to any gene: 8. The CDR3 DNA is TGCAGTGCTTCTGACAGGGTGCGGGAGCAGTACTTC. Translating gives CSASDRVREQYF.

DNA of the CDR3: TGCGCCAGCAGCCCGTTTACTGCAACTAATGAAAAACTGTTTTTT. Encoded protein: CASSPFTATNEKLFF. The V and J genes are TRBV5-1 and TRBJ1-4, with no clear D. The germline V gene has CDR1 SGHRS and CDR2 YFSETQ. Trimming shortened V by 4 bases and J by 0 bases, and 10 bases separated the two germline ends. The CDR3 spans 15 residues.

J is TRBJ1-1 and V is TRBV6-2 or TRBV6-3; D unresolved. The V gene's germline CDR1 is MNHEY and CDR2 SVGEGT. CDR3 length: 14 residues. Deletions cut 3 bases from V and 8 bases from J, with 16 bases between. The CDR3 DNA reads as TGTGCCAGCAGTTATCCCGGGTCGAGTAGGGAAGCTTTCTTT. Amino acids: CASSYPGSSREAFF.

V is TRBV29-1 and J is TRBJ1-1; D ambiguous. Germline CDR1 reads SQVTM; CDR2 reads ANQGSEA. Trimming cost V 0 bases and J 9 bases, with 8 bases left between them. The CDR3 is 11 amino acids. CDR3 coding DNA: TGCAGCGTTGAAGAGGGAGGGCAAGCTTTCTTT. Translated: CSVEEGGQAFF.

This chain links TRBV5-1 with TRBJ2-3, with D perhaps TRBD2 (5 bases). CDR1 is SGHRS, CDR2 YFSETQ, per germline. The CDR3 has 14 amino acids. V was pared by 0 bases and J by 2 bases, with 7 bases between. CDR3 nucleotides: TGCGCCAGCAGCTTGGCGGGGATCACAGATACGCAGTATTTT. Its translation is CASSLAGITDTQYF.

V and J are TRBV12-3 or TRBV12-4 and TRBJ1-4; D gene uncertain. The CDR3 runs to 14 residues. The V and J ends lost 5 bases and 6 bases respectively, with 13 bases between them. The CDR3 DNA is TGTGCCAGCAGTCGTTTCGGCACAGATGAAAAACTGTTTTTT. This gives the protein CASSRFGTDEKLFF.

This chain uses TRBV29-1 with TRBJ1-4, with D perhaps TRBD1 (5 bases). From germline, CDR1 is SQVTM and CDR2 ANQGSEA. V dropped 4 bases and J dropped 5 bases, with 11 bases sitting between them. This CDR3 is 13 amino acids long. CDR3 region: CSVVGRMNEKLFF. The CDR3 coding sequence is TGCAGCGTTGTGGGACGGATGAATGAAAAACTGTTTTTT.

The chain employs TRBV20-1 and TRBJ1-2; the D gene is possibly TRBD1 (5 bases). CDR1 DFQATT and CDR2 SNEGSKA come from the germline V gene (reference sequence). V dropped 1 base and J dropped 8 bases, with 17 bases sitting between them. The CDR3 runs 14 residues. The CDR3 DNA reads as TGCAGTGCTAGAGTTGGGGCAGGGATCATGGGCTACACCTTC. It specifies CSARVGAGIMGYTF.

V gene TRBV12-3 or TRBV12-4 combines with J gene TRBJ2-2; the D is unclear. The CDR3 extends over 13 amino acids. Trimming shortened V by 3 bases and J by 7 bases, and 9 bases separated the two germline ends. The CDR3, as DNA: TGTGCCAGCAGTTTCCGTGGTTTCGGGGAGCTGTTTTTT. Protein product: CASSFRGFGELFF.

The J gene is TRBJ2-5, the V gene TRBV20-1; the match to TRBD2 covers 10 bases. J lost 7 bases, V lost 0 bases, and 8 bases had no gene match. The CDR3 length is 15 residues. Looked up from germline, CDR1 is DFQATT and CDR2 is SNEGSKA (reference sequence). CDR3 coding DNA: TGCAGTGCTAGAGATAGCGGGGGGAAGATTTGGACCCAGTACTTC. It is translated as CSARDSGGKIWTQYF.

The rearrangement joins TRBV18 to TRBJ1-1; D might be TRBD1 (5 bases). Germline CDR1 and CDR2: KGHSH and LQKENI. This CDR3 spans 17 amino acids. Trimming pared 0 bases from V and 0 bases from J, leaving 14 bases between. The CDR3 DNA reads as TGTGCCAGCTCACCACCCCGAGACAGTACAATGAACACTGAAGCTTTCTTT. As protein: CASSPPRDSTMNTEAFF.

J is TRBJ2-7 and V is TRBV6-2 or TRBV6-3, with D hard to call. Germline V gene sequence: CDR1 MNHEY, CDR2 SVGEGT. This CDR3 region has 12 residues. The V end lost 4 bases, the J end lost 8 bases, and 12 bases lay between the germline ends. CDR3 in DNA: TGTGCCAGCAGTTGGCCGTCCTCTCAGCAGTACTTC. Its protein is CASSWPSSQQYF.

The J gene is TRBJ1-6, the V gene TRBV4-2, with TRBD1 matching 9 bases. Germline V CDR1 and CDR2: LGHNA, YNFKEQ. V shed 0 bases, J shed 7 bases, and the junction held 1 base outside the gene matches. The CDR3 sequence is 15 residues long. CDR3 bases: TGTGCCAGCAGCCAAGAAGGGACAGGGAATTCACCCCTCCACTTT. Translating it yields CASSQEGTGNSPLHF.

V is TRBV6-5 and J is TRBJ1-5; D is perhaps TRBD1 (6 bases). This CDR3 comprises 15 residues. V shed 2 bases and J shed 3 bases, with 11 bases lying between them. The germline gives CDR1 MNHEY, CDR2 SVGAGI. CDR3 amino acids: CASSYPSGDNQPQHF. The CDR3 nucleotides are TGTGCCAGCAGTTACCCCTCAGGGGACAATCAGCCCCAGCATTTT.

The chain joins TRBV7-3 to TRBJ2-1, with 9 positions matching TRBD1. The J segment lost 7 bases and the V segment lost 5 bases, leaving 9 bases of the junction unmatched. CDR1 is SGHTA and CDR2 is FQGTGA in the germline V gene. The CDR3 has 15 amino acids. The CDR3 region is CASSTPGTGPNEQFF. The CDR3 nucleotides read TGTGCCAGCAGCACGCCAGGGACAGGGCCGAATGAGCAGTTCTTC.

The J gene is TRBJ2-7, the V gene TRBV20-1; 10 bases align to TRBD1. Germline trimming cut 5 bases from V and 4 bases from J; bases unmatched to any gene: 11. From germline, CDR1 is DFQATT and CDR2 SNEGSKA (reference sequence). This CDR3 is built from 15 residues. The CDR3 loop reads CSAQPGTGDGYEQYF. The DNA of the CDR3 is TGCAGTGCTCAACCCGGGACAGGGGATGGATACGAGCAGTACTTC.

This clonotype was detected only once. V and J are TRBV27 and TRBJ1-1, with a tentative D call TRBD1 (5 bases). V was cut by 2 bases and J by 1 base, with 11 bases left in between. From germline, CDR1 is MNHEY and CDR2 SMNVEV (reference sequence). The CDR3 is 15 residues long. The CDR3 protein is CASSLGAPSNTEAFF. In DNA form, the CDR3 reads TGTGCCAGCAGTTTAGGGGCACCCTCGAACACTGAAGCTTTCTTT.

The chain is built from TRBV5-4 and TRBJ2-1, with no clear D. The CDR3 runs to 13 residues. The V end was cut by 7 bases, the J end by 6 bases, with 14 bases between. From germline, CDR1 is SGHNT and CDR2 YYREEE (reference sequence). The CDR3 coding sequence is TGTGCCAGCCGCGGCGGAACGGGCAATGAGCAGTTCTTC. Residues: CASRGGTGNEQFF.

This chain uses TRBV6-2 or TRBV6-3 with TRBJ2-5, with a tentative D call TRBD1 (6 bases). The germline gives CDR1 MNHEY, CDR2 SVGEGT. The V gene lost 5 bases and the J gene lost 5 bases, with 15 bases spanning the gap. This CDR3 has 14 residues. The CDR3 DNA sequence: TGTGCCAGCAGTGGACTCAGGGGCCCGGAGACCCAGTACTTC. It encodes CASSGLRGPETQYF.

This clonotype was counted once. The genes are TRBV7-3 and TRBJ2-5; 7 bases are shared with TRBD2. Germline-derived CDR1 and CDR2 are SGHTA and FQGTGA. The CDR3 runs 13 residues. With 5 bases clipped from V and 3 bases from J, the junction kept 3 bases outside the gene matches. CDR3 nucleotides: TGTGCCAGCAGCCCTACTAGCGAAGAGACCCAGTACTTC. Residues: CASSPTSEETQYF.

This chain joins TRBV6-2 or TRBV6-3 and TRBJ2-7; unclear D gene. Germline V gives CDR1 MNHEY, CDR2 SVGEGT. The V end lost 4 bases, the J end lost 3 bases, and 16 bases lay between the germline ends. The CDR3 totals 15 residues. The CDR3 DNA is TGTGCCAGCAGTTCCGCGGCCGCTGACGACTACGAGCAGTACTTC. This gives the protein CASSSAAADDYEQYF.

In its sample, this clonotype was seen once. The V gene is TRBV3-1, the J gene TRBJ1-1, with D tentatively TRBD1 (6 bases). The CDR3 length is 15 residues. The V end was cut by 5 bases, the J end by 0 bases, with 13 bases between. Germline V gene lookup returns CDR1 LGHDT and CDR2 YNNKEL (reference sequence). Written as DNA, the CDR3 is TGTGCCAGCAGCAAAAGACAGGCCATGAACACTGAAGCTTTCTTT. This encodes CASSKRQAMNTEAFF.

The chain employs TRBV30 and TRBJ1-2; 7 nucleotides align to TRBD1. The germline CDR1 and CDR2 sequences are GTSNPN and SVGIG (reference sequence). The junction had 7 bases not matched to a gene; V was cut back by 0 bases and J by 3 bases. The CDR3 covers 15 residues. The CDR3: CAWSVVGGRDYGYTF. The CDR3 DNA follows: TGTGCCTGGAGTGTAGTAGGGGGCCGGGACTATGGCTACACCTTC.

The V gene is TRBV6-2 or TRBV6-3, the J gene TRBJ1-2; D remains ambiguous. From germline, CDR1 is MNHEY and CDR2 SVGEGT. V was clipped by 0 bases and J by 5 bases, with 4 bases between them. The CDR3 has 12 amino acids. CDR3 amino acids: CASSYSGYGYTF. The CDR3 DNA reads TGTGCCAGCAGTTACTCAGGGTATGGCTACACCTTC.